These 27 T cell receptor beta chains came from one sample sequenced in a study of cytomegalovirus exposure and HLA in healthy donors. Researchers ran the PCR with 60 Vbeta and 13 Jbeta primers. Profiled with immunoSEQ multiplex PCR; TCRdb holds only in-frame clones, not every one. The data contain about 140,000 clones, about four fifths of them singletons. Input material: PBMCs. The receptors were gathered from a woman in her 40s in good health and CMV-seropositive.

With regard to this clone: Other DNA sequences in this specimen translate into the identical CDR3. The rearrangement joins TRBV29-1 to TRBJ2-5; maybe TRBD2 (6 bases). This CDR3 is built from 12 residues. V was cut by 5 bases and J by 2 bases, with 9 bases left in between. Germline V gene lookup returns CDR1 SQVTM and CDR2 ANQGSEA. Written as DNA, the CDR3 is TGCAGCGTTAGGCGGGGACAAGAGACCCAGTACTTC. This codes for CSVRRGQETQYF.

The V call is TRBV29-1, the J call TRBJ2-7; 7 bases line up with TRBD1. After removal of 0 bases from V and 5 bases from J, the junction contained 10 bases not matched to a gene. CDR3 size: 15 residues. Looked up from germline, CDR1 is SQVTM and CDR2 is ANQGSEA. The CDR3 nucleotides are TGCAGCGTTGAAGATGCCGTGACAGGGTACCACGAGCAGTACTTC. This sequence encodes CSVEDAVTGYHEQYF.

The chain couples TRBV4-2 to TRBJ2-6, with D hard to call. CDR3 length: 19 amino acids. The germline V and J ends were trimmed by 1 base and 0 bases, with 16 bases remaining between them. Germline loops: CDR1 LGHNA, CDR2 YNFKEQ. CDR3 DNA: TGTGCCAGCAGCCAAGTCGAGGCAGAAGATTCCTCTGGGGCCAACGTCCTGACTTTC. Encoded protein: CASSQVEAEDSSGANVLTF.

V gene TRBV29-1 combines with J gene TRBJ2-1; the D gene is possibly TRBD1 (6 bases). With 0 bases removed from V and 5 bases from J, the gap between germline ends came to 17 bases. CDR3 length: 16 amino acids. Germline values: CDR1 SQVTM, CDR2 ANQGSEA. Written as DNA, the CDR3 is TGCAGCGTTGAAGACCTCGGGACACAGGGTCACAATGAGCAGTTCTTC. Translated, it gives CSVEDLGTQGHNEQFF.

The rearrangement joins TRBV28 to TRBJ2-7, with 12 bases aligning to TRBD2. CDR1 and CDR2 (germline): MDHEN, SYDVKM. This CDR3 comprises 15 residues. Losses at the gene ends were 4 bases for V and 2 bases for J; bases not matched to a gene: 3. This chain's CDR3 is CASSSASGRAYEQYF. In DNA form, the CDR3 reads TGTGCCAGCAGTTCGGCTAGCGGGAGGGCCTACGAGCAGTACTTC.

The chain's CDR3 is CASSLGWGGVTYEQYF. For the CDR3, the DNA is TGTGCCAGCAGCCTAGGTTGGGGAGGGGTGACTTACGAGCAGTACTTC. The V call is TRBV7-9, the J call TRBJ2-7, with 7 positions matching TRBD2. The germline V gene has CDR1 SEHNR and CDR2 FQNEAQ (reference sequence). CDR3 size: 16 residues. Trimming cost V 5 bases and J 4 bases; bases outside gene matches: 14.

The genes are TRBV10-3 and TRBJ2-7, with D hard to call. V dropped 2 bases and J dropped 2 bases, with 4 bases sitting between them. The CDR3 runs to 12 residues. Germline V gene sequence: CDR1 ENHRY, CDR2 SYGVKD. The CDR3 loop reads CAISERAYEQYF. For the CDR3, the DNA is TGTGCCATCAGTGAGCGGGCCTACGAGCAGTACTTC.

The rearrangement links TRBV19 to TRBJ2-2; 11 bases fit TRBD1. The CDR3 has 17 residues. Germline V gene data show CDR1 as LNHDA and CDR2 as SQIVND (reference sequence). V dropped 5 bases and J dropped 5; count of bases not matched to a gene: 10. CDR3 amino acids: CASSSSRTGGTTGELFF. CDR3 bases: TGTGCCAGTAGTTCGTCCAGGACAGGGGGCACAACCGGGGAGCTGTTTTTT.

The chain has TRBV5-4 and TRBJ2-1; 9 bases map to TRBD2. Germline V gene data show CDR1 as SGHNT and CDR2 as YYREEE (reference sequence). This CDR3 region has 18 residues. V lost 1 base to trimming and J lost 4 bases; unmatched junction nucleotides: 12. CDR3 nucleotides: TGTGCCAGCAGCTTGCCATCCAGCGGGAGGTTATTATACAATGAGCAGTTCTTC. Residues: CASSLPSSGRLLYNEQFF. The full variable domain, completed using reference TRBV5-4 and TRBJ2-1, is ETGVTQSPTHLIKTRGQQVTLRCSSQSGHNTVSWYQQALGQGPQFIFQYYREEENGRGNFPPRFSGLQFPNYSSELNVNALELDDSALYLCASSLPSSGRLLYNEQFFGPGTRLTVL.

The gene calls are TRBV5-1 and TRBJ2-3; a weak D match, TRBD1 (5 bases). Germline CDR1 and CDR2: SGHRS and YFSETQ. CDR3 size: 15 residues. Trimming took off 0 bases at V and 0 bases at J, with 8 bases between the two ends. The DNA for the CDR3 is TGCGCCAGCAGCTTGGTCGCAGGGAGCACAGATACGCAGTATTTT. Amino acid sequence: CASSLVAGSTDTQYF.

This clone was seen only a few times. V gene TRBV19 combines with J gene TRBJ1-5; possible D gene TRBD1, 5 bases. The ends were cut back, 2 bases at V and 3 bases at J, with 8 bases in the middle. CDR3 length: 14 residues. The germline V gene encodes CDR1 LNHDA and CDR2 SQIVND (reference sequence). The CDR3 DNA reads TGTGCCAGTAGTATACAGGGTTACAATCAGCCCCAGCATTTT. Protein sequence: CASSIQGYNQPQHF.

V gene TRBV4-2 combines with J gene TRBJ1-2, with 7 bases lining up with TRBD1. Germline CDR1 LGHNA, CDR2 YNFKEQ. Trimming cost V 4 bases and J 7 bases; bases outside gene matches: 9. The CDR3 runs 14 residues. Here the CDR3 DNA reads TGTGCCAGCAGCCTAGACAGGGAGGTCGGTGGCTACACCTTC. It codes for CASSLDREVGGYTF.

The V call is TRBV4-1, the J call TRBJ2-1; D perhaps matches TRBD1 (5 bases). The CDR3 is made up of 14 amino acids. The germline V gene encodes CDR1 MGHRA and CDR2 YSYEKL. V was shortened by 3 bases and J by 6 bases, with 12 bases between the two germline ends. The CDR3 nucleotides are TGCGCCAGCAGCCAGATGCAGGGTCGCAATGAGCAGTTCTTC. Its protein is CASSQMQGRNEQFF.

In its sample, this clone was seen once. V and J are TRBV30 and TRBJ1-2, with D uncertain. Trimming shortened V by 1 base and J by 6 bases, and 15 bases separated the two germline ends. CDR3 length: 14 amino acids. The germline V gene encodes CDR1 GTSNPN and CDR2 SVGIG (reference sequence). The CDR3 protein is CAWSDRGQIHGYTF. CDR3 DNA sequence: TGTGCCTGGAGTGACCGTGGGCAAATCCATGGCTACACCTTC.

CDR3 sequence reads: CASAVGALNTGELFF. The CDR3 region has the DNA TGTGCCAGTGCAGTTGGAGCACTAAACACCGGGGAGCTGTTTTTT. This chain uses TRBV19 with TRBJ2-2; D is unresolved. The length of the CDR3 is 15 residues. Trimming stripped 8 bases from V and 2 bases from J, with 15 bases between. Per germline, CDR1 LNHDA and CDR2 SQIVND (reference sequence).

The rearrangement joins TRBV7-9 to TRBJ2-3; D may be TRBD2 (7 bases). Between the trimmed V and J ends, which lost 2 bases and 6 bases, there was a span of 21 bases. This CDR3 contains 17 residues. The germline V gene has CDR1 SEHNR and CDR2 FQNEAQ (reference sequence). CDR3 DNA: TGTGCCAGCAGCTTATATCAGGGGCTAGCGGTCCAGGATACGCAGTATTTT. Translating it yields CASSLYQGLAVQDTQYF.

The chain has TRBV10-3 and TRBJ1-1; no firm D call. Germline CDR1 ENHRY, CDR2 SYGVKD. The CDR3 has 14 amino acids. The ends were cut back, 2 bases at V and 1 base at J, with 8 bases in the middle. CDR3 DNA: TGTGCCATCAGTGAGAGAGGAACGAACACTGAAGCTTTCTTT. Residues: CAISERGTNTEAFF.

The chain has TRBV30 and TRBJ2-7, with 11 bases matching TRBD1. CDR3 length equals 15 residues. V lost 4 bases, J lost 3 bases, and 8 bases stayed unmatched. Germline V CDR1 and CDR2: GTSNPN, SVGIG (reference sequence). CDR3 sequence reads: CAWTPGTGGIYEQYF. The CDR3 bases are TGTGCCTGGACTCCAGGGACAGGGGGGATCTACGAGCAGTACTTC.

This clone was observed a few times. For the CDR3, the DNA is TGTGCCAGCAGTGGGACTAGCGGCTACTACAATGAGCAGTTCTTC. Protein sequence: CASSGTSGYYNEQFF. The V and J genes are TRBV6-1 and TRBJ2-1, with 10 bases fitting TRBD2. V dropped 4 bases and J dropped 3; count of bases not matched to a gene: 3. There are 15 residues in the CDR3. CDR1 is MNHNS, CDR2 SASEGT, per germline.

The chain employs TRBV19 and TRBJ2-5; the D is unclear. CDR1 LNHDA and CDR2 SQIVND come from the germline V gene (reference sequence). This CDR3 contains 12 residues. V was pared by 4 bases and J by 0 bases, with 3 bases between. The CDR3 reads CASSNNQETQYF. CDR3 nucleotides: TGTGCCAGTAGTAACAACCAAGAGACCCAGTACTTC. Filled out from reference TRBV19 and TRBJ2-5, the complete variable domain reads DGGITQSPKYLFRKEGQNVTLSCEQNLNHDAMYWYRQDPGQGLRLIYYSQIVNDFQKGDIAEGYSVSREKKESFPLTVTSAQKNPTAFYLCASSNNQETQYFGPGTRLLVL.

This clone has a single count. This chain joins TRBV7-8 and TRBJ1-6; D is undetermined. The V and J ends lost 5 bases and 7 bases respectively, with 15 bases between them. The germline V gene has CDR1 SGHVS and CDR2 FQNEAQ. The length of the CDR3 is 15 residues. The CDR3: CASSAGRIGNSPLHF. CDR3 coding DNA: TGTGCCAGCAGCGCGGGTAGAATCGGAAATTCACCCCTCCACTTT.

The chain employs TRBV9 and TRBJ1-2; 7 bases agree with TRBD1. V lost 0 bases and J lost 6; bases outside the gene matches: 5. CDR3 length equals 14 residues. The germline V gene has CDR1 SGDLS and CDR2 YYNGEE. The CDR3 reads CASSVAGTANGYTF. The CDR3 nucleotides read TGTGCCAGCAGCGTAGCTGGGACAGCTAATGGCTACACCTTC.

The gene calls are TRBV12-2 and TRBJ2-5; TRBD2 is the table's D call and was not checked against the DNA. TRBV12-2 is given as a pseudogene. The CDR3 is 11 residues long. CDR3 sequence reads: CASRSRCEQYF. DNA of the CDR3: TGTGCAAGTCGCTCCCGATGTGAGCAGTACTTC.

CDR3 loop: CASSSRQYNEQFF. The CDR3 DNA reads TGTGCCAGCAGTTCGCGACAGTACAATGAGCAGTTCTTC. This chain uses TRBV27 with TRBJ2-1, with a weak D call TRBD1 (5 bases). Germline assignment: CDR1 MNHEY and CDR2 SMNVEV (reference sequence). Trimming took off 4 bases at V and 4 bases at J, with 8 bases between the two ends. CDR3 size: 13 residues.

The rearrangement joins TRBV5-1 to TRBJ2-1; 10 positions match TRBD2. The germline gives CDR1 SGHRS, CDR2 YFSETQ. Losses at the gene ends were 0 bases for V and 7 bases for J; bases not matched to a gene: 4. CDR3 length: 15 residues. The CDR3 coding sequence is TGCGCCAGCAGCTTGGGAGCGGGGGGGAATAATGAGCAGTTCTTC. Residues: CASSLGAGGNNEQFF. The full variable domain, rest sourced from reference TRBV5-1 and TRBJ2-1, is KAGVTQTPRYLIKTRGQQVTLSCSPISGHRSVSWYQQTPGQGLQFLFEYFSETQRNKGNFPGRFSGRQFSNSRSEMNVSTLELGDSALYLCASSLGAGGNNEQFFGPGTRLTVL.

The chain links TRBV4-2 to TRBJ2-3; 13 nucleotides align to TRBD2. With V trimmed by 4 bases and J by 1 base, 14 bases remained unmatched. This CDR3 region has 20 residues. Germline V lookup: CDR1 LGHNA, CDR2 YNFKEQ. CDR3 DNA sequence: TGTGCCAGCAGCCCATTGGGGACTAGCGGGGAACGGTTGGGCACAGATACGCAGTATTTT. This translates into CASSPLGTSGERLGTDTQYF.

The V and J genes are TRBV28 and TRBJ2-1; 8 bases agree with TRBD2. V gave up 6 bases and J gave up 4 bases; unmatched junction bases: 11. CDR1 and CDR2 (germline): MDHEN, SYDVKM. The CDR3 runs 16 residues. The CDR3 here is CASSLTGGPVYNEQFF. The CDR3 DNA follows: TGTGCCAGCAGCCTGACGGGAGGGCCGGTATACAATGAGCAGTTCTTC.